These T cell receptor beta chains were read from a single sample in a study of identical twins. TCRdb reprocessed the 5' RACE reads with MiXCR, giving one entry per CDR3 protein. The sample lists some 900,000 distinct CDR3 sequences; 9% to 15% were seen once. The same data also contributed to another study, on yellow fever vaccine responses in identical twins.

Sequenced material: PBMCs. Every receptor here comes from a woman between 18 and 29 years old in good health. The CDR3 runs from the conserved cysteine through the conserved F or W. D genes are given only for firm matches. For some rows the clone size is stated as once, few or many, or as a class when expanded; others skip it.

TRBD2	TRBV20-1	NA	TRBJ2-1	TGCAGTGCTAGAGATTTTAGCGGGGGCCCCCCCCCCTACAATGAGCAGTTCTTC	CSARDFSGGPPPYNEQFF
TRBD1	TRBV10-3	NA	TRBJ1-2	TGTGCCATCAGTGAGTCGGGGACAGGCGGTAACTATGGCTACACCTTC	CAISESGTGGNYGYTF
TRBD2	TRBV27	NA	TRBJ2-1	TGTGCCAGCAGTTCCGAATTCCTACTAGCGGGCACCTACAATGAGCAGTTCTTC	CASSSEFLLAGTYNEQFF
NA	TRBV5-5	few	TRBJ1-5	TGTGCCAGCAGCTTGCGACAGGATAGCAATCAGCCCCAGCATTTT	CASSLRQDSNQPQHF
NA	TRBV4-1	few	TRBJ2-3	TGCGCCAGCAGCCAAGATTGGATCACAGATACGCAGTATTTT	CASSQDWITDTQYF
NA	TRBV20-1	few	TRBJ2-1	TGCAGTGCTAGAGGGGGGGATTATGAGCAGTTCTTC	CSARGGDYEQFF
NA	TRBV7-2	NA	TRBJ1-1	TGTGCCAGCAGCTTAGGGGCAGGGCAAAAGAGAAACACTGAAGCTTTCTTT	CASSLGAGQKRNTEAFF
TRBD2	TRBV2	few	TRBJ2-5	TGTGCCAGCAGTAACATAGCGGGAGTCAGCCAAGAGACCCAGTACTTC	CASSNIAGVSQETQYF
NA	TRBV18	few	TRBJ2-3	TGTGCCAGCTCACTATCGGGACCCAGCACAGATACGCAGTATTTT	CASSLSGPSTDTQYF
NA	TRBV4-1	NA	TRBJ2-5	TGCGCCAGCAGCCTCAGGGGGAGCGGGGGTGGGGAGACCCAGTACTTC	CASSLRGSGGGETQYF